Following are 27 T cell receptor beta chains from one sample sequenced in a study of beta chain features in type 1 diabetes. The entirety of the isolated RNA underwent reverse transcription, so expressed TCRB transcripts were sequenced. Profiled with immunoSEQ multiplex PCR; TCRdb holds only in-frame clones, not every one. Among a few hundred thousand clones listed, 9.5% to 12% were seen once. Sequencing used naive CD4+ T cells from blood. The receptors stem from a woman aged 30 to 39 in good health.

This clone was detected only a few times. This rearrangement joins TRBV6-6 to TRBJ1-2; no firm D call. The CDR3 contains 13 residues. V was pared by 5 bases and J by 3 bases, with 10 bases between. CDR1 is MNHNY, CDR2 SVGAGI, per germline (reference sequence). DNA for the CDR3: TGTGCCAGCAGTCTGCGACGGGACTATGGCTACACCTTC. This codes for CASSLRRDYGYTF.

The chain joins TRBV28 to TRBJ2-5, with 9 bases aligning to TRBD1. The V and J ends lost 8 bases and 0 bases, in that order; junction bases with no gene match: 7. There are 15 residues in the CDR3. CDR1 and CDR2 (germline): MDHEN, SYDVKM. The CDR3 DNA is TGTGCCAGCCGTACCGACAGGGGGTACCAAGAGACCCAGTACTTC. Amino acids: CASRTDRGYQETQYF. Drawing the rest from reference TRBV28 and TRBJ2-5, the complete variable domain is DVKVTQSSRYLVKRTGEKVFLECVQDMDHENMFWYRQDPGLGLRLIYFSYDVKMKEKGDIPEGYSVSREKKERFSLILESASTNQTSMYLCASRTDRGYQETQYFGPGTRLLVL.

In its sample, this clone was seen a few times. CDR3 sequence: CASSESLQANSYEQYF. The CDR3 bases are TGTGCCAGCAGTGAAAGTCTACAGGCCAACTCCTACGAGCAGTACTTC. The chain employs TRBV6-1 and TRBJ2-7; tentatively, D is TRBD1 (5 bases). V lost 2 bases to trimming and J lost 0 bases, with 14 bases between them. The CDR3 spans 16 residues. Per germline, CDR1 MNHNS and CDR2 SASEGT.

As to this clone: An end of the junction does not agree with germline; a read error may underlie this. The gene calls are TRBV9 and TRBJ2-5; TRBD1 aligns across 9 bases. In germline, CDR1 is SGDLS, CDR2 YYNGEE. The CDR3 length is 16 residues. The CDR3 sequence: CASTVGGTGWGETQYF. CDR3 sequence (DNA): TGTGCCAGCACCGTAGGAGGGACAGGGTGGGGAGAGACCCAGTACTTC.

The CDR3, as DNA: TGTGCCTGGAGTGAAATTACGGGACTAGCGAGCTACAATGAGCAGTTCTTC. Protein sequence: CAWSEITGLASYNEQFF. The rearrangement joins TRBV30 to TRBJ2-1; TRBD2 matches at 10 bases. The CDR3 is 17 amino acids. From germline, CDR1 is GTSNPN and CDR2 SVGIG (reference sequence). After removal of 1 base from V and 3 bases from J, the junction contained 9 bases not matched to a gene.

In this sample, this clone turned up once. V is TRBV9 and J is TRBJ2-1; 10 nucleotides line up with TRBD2. This CDR3 comprises 18 residues. Per the germline V gene, CDR1 is SGDLS and CDR2 is YYNGEE. The junction had 8 bases not matched to a gene; V was cut back by 0 bases and J by 2 bases. CDR3 sequence reads: CASSVAGGLAEAYNEQFF. For the CDR3, the DNA is TGTGCCAGCAGCGTAGCGGGCGGACTAGCGGAGGCCTACAATGAGCAGTTCTTC. Full variable domain (remainder filled in from reference TRBV9 and TRBJ2-1): DSGVTQTPKHLITATGQRVTLRCSPRSGDLSVYWYQQSLDQGLQFLIQYYNGEERAKGNILERFSAQQFPDLHSELNLSSLELGDSALYFCASSVAGGLAEAYNEQFFGPGTRLTVL.

V and J are TRBV28 and TRBJ1-5; 9 bases are a match to TRBD1. The CDR3 covers 13 residues. Trimming cost V 6 bases and J 6 bases; bases outside gene matches: 3. Germline CDR1 is MDHEN and CDR2 is SYDVKM. The CDR3 loop reads CASSRDRAQPQHF. The CDR3 DNA sequence: TGTGCCAGCAGCCGGGACAGGGCTCAGCCCCAGCATTTT.

About this clone itself: The same CDR3 is also encoded by other DNA sequences in this sample. The chain carries TRBV7-2 and TRBJ2-3, with D unclear. Trimming removed 2 bases from V and 2 bases from J, with 2 bases in between. The germline V gene encodes CDR1 SGHTA and CDR2 FQGNSA. The CDR3 is 12 residues long. The chain's CDR3 is CASSLYTDTQYF. In DNA, the CDR3 is TGTGCCAGCAGCTTATACACAGATACGCAGTATTTT.

This clone has more than one count but fewer than ten. The chain uses TRBV6-1 and TRBJ1-2, with D possibly matching TRBD1 (6 bases). Between the trimmed V and J ends, which lost 4 bases and 7 bases, there was a span of 10 bases. The CDR3 totals 12 residues. Germline V gene lookup returns CDR1 MNHNS and CDR2 SASEGT. CDR3 bases: TGTGCCAGCAGTGGGCAGGGGACTGGCTACACCTTC. Its protein is CASSGQGTGYTF.

This clone was seen more than once but under ten times. For the CDR3, the DNA is TGTGCCAGCAGACTGGGTAGCGGGAGGGCGGTCGAGCAGTACTTC. It encodes CASRLGSGRAVEQYF. The chain carries TRBV28 and TRBJ2-7; TRBD2 matches at 11 bases. The CDR3 is 15 amino acids. CDR1 and CDR2 (germline): MDHEN, SYDVKM. V dropped 6 bases and J dropped 6; count of bases not matched to a gene: 10.

This clone came up a few times. V gene TRBV7-8 combines with J gene TRBJ1-5; D may be TRBD1 (5 bases). CDR3 length: 15 residues. The germline gives CDR1 SGHVS, CDR2 FQNEAQ. The V end was cut by 1 base, the J end by 1 base, with 8 bases between. The CDR3, as DNA: TGTGCCAGCAGCTTAGAGGGGATAAGCAATCAGCCCCAGCATTTT. This encodes CASSLEGISNQPQHF.

CDR3 residues: CASSTRLAAQETQYF. For the CDR3, the DNA is TGTGCCAGTAGTACCCGACTAGCGGCACAAGAGACCCAGTACTTC. This rearrangement joins TRBV19 to TRBJ2-5, with 9 bases fitting TRBD2. V shed 4 bases and J 2 bases; nucleotides not matched to a gene: 5. The CDR3 contains 15 residues. CDR1 and CDR2 (germline): LNHDA, SQIVND (reference sequence).

This clone was observed a few times. The rearrangement joins TRBV9 to TRBJ2-3; D is perhaps TRBD2 (5 bases). Germline CDR1 reads SGDLS; CDR2 reads YYNGEE. The CDR3 length is 17 residues. Trimming pared 0 bases from V and 0 bases from J, leaving 14 bases between. The CDR3 bases are TGTGCCAGCAGCGTAGGAGGGTACCTTTCTAGCACAGATACGCAGTATTTT. This encodes CASSVGGYLSSTDTQYF.

This clone showed up just a few times. This chain uses TRBV7-9 with TRBJ2-2; 8 bases agree with TRBD1. The germline CDR1 and CDR2 sequences are SEHNR and FQNEAQ (reference sequence). The CDR3 is 13 residues long. V shed 6 bases, J shed 6 bases, and the junction held 3 bases outside the gene matches. CDR3 loop: CASSSQGAGELFF. The CDR3 DNA reads as TGTGCCAGCAGTTCACAGGGGGCCGGGGAGCTGTTTTTT.

This chain uses TRBV7-6 with TRBJ2-7; 10 bases are shared with TRBD1. CDR1 is SGHVS and CDR2 is FNYEAQ in the germline V gene. CDR3 size: 16 residues. The V and J ends lost 2 bases and 3 bases, in that order; junction bases with no gene match: 7. In DNA, the CDR3 is TGTGCCAGCAGCTTATTAACGGGACAGGGGAACTACGAGCAGTACTTC. Protein product: CASSLLTGQGNYEQYF. The full variable domain, in which reference TRBV7-6 and TRBJ2-7 provide the parts outside the CDR3, is GAGVSQSPRYKVTKRGQDVALRCDPISGHVSLYWYRQALGQGPEFLTYFNYEAQQDKSGLPNDRFSAERPEGSISTLTIQRTEQRDSAMYRCASSLLTGQGNYEQYFGPGTRLTVT.

This clone has just a few counts. The V gene is TRBV7-2, the J gene TRBJ2-3, with TRBD2 matching over 9 bases. V was pared by 5 bases and J by 5 bases, with 14 bases of the junction left unmatched. Per germline, CDR1 SGHTA and CDR2 FQGNSA. The CDR3 runs to 17 residues. The DNA of the CDR3 is TGTGCCAGCAGCCCTCTAGCGGGAAGAGGAGGGGGAGATACGCAGTATTTT. Its translation: CASSPLAGRGGGDTQYF.

Only a few counts were recorded for this clone. The rearrangement links TRBV7-8 to TRBJ2-7, with a weak D call TRBD1 (6 bases). Germline V gene lookup returns CDR1 SGHVS and CDR2 FQNEAQ. This CDR3 is built from 14 residues. With 5 bases removed from V and 1 base from J, the gap between germline ends came to 12 bases. The CDR3 protein is CASSPQGQSYEQYF. CDR3 DNA: TGTGCCAGCAGCCCTCAAGGACAGTCCTACGAGCAGTACTTC.

The table lists this clone with a few counts. The chain joins TRBV30 to TRBJ2-3, with 8 positions matching TRBD2. CDR3 size: 14 residues. Germline V lookup: CDR1 GTSNPN, CDR2 SVGIG (reference sequence). V shed 1 base, J shed 5 bases, and the junction held 5 bases outside the gene matches. The CDR3 reads CAWSEGLAVDTQYF. The CDR3 DNA is TGTGCCTGGAGTGAAGGACTAGCAGTAGATACGCAGTATTTT.

V and J are TRBV2 and TRBJ2-3, with 7 nucleotides matching TRBD2. The CDR3 has 15 residues. Germline CDR1 is SNHLY and CDR2 is FYNNEI. The junction had 13 bases not matched to a gene; V was cut back by 9 bases and J by 4 bases. CDR3 region: CASRPGEGPPDTQYF. Here the CDR3 DNA reads TGTGCCAGTCGGCCGGGGGAGGGACCTCCAGATACGCAGTATTTT.

This clone showed up just a few times. The chain combines TRBV5-4 with TRBJ2-5; TRBD1 matches 7 bases. Looked up from germline, CDR1 is SGHNT and CDR2 is YYREEE (reference sequence). The CDR3 is 15 amino acids. With 0 bases clipped from V and 5 bases from J, the junction kept 7 bases outside the gene matches. The CDR3 DNA follows: TGTGCCAGCAGCTTGGGGCTTGGACAGGCGGAGACCCAGTACTTC. Its translation: CASSLGLGQAETQYF.

This clone was seen more than once but under ten times. Other DNA sequences in this specimen translate into the identical CDR3. The chain combines TRBV18 with TRBJ2-5, with TRBD1 identical over 7 bases. The trim removed 5 bases at V and 5 bases at J, leaving 5 bases unmatched. From germline, CDR1 is KGHSH and CDR2 LQKENI. The CDR3 loop spans 13 amino acids. The CDR3 coding sequence is TGTGCCAGCTCATCAGACAGGGTGGAGACCCAGTACTTC. As protein: CASSSDRVETQYF.

This clone has more than one count but fewer than ten. The chain couples TRBV23-1 to TRBJ2-7; TRBD1 aligns across 11 bases. TRBV23-1 is designated an ORF whose function remains uncertain. This CDR3 has 15 amino acids. The J segment lost 5 bases and the V segment lost 5 bases, leaving 8 bases of the junction unmatched. The DNA for the CDR3 is TGCGCCAGCAGTTATGGACAGGGGGCTTCCCACGAGCAGTACTTC. Translated: CASSYGQGASHEQYF.

The chain joins TRBV5-1 to TRBJ1-5; TRBD1 might be the D (6 bases). Trimming removed 0 bases from V and 6 bases from J, with 13 bases in between. Germline V gives CDR1 SGHRS, CDR2 YFSETQ. The CDR3 loop spans 15 amino acids. CDR3 sequence: CASSLEGRGGQPQHF. The DNA of the CDR3 is TGCGCCAGCAGCTTGGAAGGTAGGGGGGGTCAGCCCCAGCATTTT.

This clone has more than one count but fewer than ten. The rearrangement joins TRBV28 to TRBJ1-5; a weak D match, TRBD1 (5 bases). The V end was cut by 3 bases, the J end by 2 bases, with 11 bases between. The germline V gene encodes CDR1 MDHEN and CDR2 SYDVKM. The CDR3 has 15 residues. CDR3 region: CASSLAGEGNQPQHF. The CDR3 bases are TGTGCCAGCAGTTTGGCGGGGGAGGGCAATCAGCCCCAGCATTTT.

The chain recombines TRBV5-1 with TRBJ1-1, with D hard to call. Germline CDR1 SGHRS, CDR2 YFSETQ. This CDR3 contains 15 residues. Trimming pared 4 bases from V and 1 base from J, leaving 14 bases between. Here the CDR3 reads CASSPTPGTNTEAFF. In DNA form, the CDR3 reads TGCGCCAGCAGCCCAACGCCGGGAACGAACACTGAAGCTTTCTTT.

V gene TRBV7-2 combines with J gene TRBJ2-7; 11 bases are a match to TRBD2. V was pared by 5 bases and J by 1 base, with 7 bases of the junction left unmatched. This CDR3 has 16 residues. Germline V gives CDR1 SGHTA, CDR2 FQGNSA. The CDR3 loop reads CASSPVGTSGSYEQYF. The CDR3 coding sequence is TGTGCCAGCAGCCCAGTTGGGACTAGCGGATCCTACGAGCAGTACTTC.

This rearrangement joins TRBV6-5 to TRBJ2-6; D unclear. The CDR3 runs to 14 residues. V lost 8 bases and J lost 0, with 8 bases in between. Per the germline V gene, CDR1 is MNHEY and CDR2 is SVGAGI. CDR3 DNA: TGTGCCAGCCTACAGAACTCTGGGGCCAACGTCCTGACTTTC. Protein: CASLQNSGANVLTF.